The 11 T cell receptor beta chains below were found in one sample sequenced in a study of cytomegalovirus exposure and HLA in healthy donors. The PCR was carried out with 60 Vbeta primers and 13 Jbeta primers. Using immunoSEQ multiplex PCR, the repertoire was profiled, and TCRdb retains in-frame clones only, with some absent. The sample lists more than 140,000 clones; 60% to 80% were seen once. Sequencing input: PBMCs. The source is a female donor in good health and CMV-seronegative.

This chain links TRBV15 with TRBJ1-1; tentatively, D is TRBD1 (5 bases). The CDR3 has 11 amino acids. From germline, CDR1 is LNHNV and CDR2 YYDKDF (reference sequence). Trimming cost V 3 bases and J 8 bases, with 7 bases left between them. The CDR3 DNA follows: TGTGCCACCAGCAGCCACAGGGAAGCTTTCTTT. It translates to CATSSHREAFF.

The rearrangement uses TRBV5-4 and TRBJ1-1; 7 bases agree with TRBD1. Germline V CDR1 and CDR2: SGHNT, YYREEE (reference sequence). The CDR3 has 15 residues. V trimming: 4 bases; J trimming: 12 bases; junction bases outside the gene matches: 18. The CDR3 spells CASSPPQGRGALTFF. CDR3 coding DNA: TGTGCCAGCAGCCCCCCCCAAGGCAGGGGGGCCCTCACTTTCTTT.

V and J are TRBV5-4 and TRBJ2-5; a possible D gene is TRBD1 (6 bases). In germline, CDR1 is SGHNT, CDR2 YYREEE (reference sequence). The germline V and J ends were trimmed by 0 bases and 3 bases, with 9 bases remaining between them. The CDR3 spans 14 residues. The CDR3 loop is CASSLGGLEETQYF. The CDR3, as DNA: TGTGCCAGCAGCTTGGGGGGGCTCGAAGAGACCCAGTACTTC.

J is TRBJ2-1 and V is TRBV6-1; the D gene is possibly TRBD2 (6 bases). V was cut by 4 bases and J by 1 base, with 14 bases left in between. This CDR3 region has 16 residues. CDR1 MNHNS and CDR2 SASEGT come from the germline V gene. DNA for the CDR3: TGTGCCAGCAGTGGGGAGACTAGATGGTCCTACAATGAGCAGTTCTTC. Translating it yields CASSGETRWSYNEQFF.

The chain links TRBV2 to TRBJ1-6, with D perhaps TRBD1 (5 bases). Germline V gene sequence: CDR1 SNHLY, CDR2 FYNNEI. V was clipped by 8 bases and J by 7 bases, with 27 bases between them. The CDR3 is 18 residues long. CDR3 protein: CASRPRASQGGGNSPLHF. DNA of the CDR3: TGTGCCAGCCGCCCTAGGGCGTCTCAGGGAGGAGGCAATTCACCCCTCCACTTT. The variable domain in full, with the rest retrieved from reference TRBV2 and TRBJ1-6, is EPEVTQTPSHQVTQMGQEVILRCVPISNHLYFYWYRQILGQKVEFLVSFYNNEISEKSEIFDDQFSVERPDGSNFTLKIRSTKLEDSAMYFCASRPRASQGGGNSPLHFGNGTRLTVT.

V gene TRBV19 combines with J gene TRBJ1-4; D remains ambiguous. V shed 9 bases and J shed 3 bases, with 11 bases lying between them. The CDR3 totals 13 residues. CDR1 is LNHDA, CDR2 SQIVND, per germline (reference sequence). The CDR3 loop reads CASRRRSNEKLFF. The DNA of the CDR3 is TGTGCCAGCCGGCGGAGATCTAATGAAAAACTGTTTTTT.

V and J are TRBV19 and TRBJ1-1; a weak D match, TRBD1 (6 bases). This CDR3 spans 13 amino acids. The V end lost 7 bases, the J end lost 7 bases, and 16 bases lay between the germline ends. Germline CDR1 and CDR2: LNHDA and SQIVND (reference sequence). This chain's CDR3 is CASKDSAELEAFF. The CDR3 region has the DNA TGTGCCAGTAAGGACAGCGCGGAGCTTGAAGCTTTCTTT.

This clone is a singleton in its sample. This chain joins TRBV4-2 and TRBJ2-3, with TRBD2 matching 9 bases. Germline CDR1 and CDR2: LGHNA and YNFKEQ. CDR3 length equals 19 residues. The ends lost 0 bases at V and 1 base at J; junction bases unmatched: 11. This chain's CDR3 is CASSQEFPRGTSRTDTQYF. The CDR3 DNA reads TGTGCCAGCAGCCAAGAATTTCCTCGTGGGACTAGCCGCACAGATACGCAGTATTTT.

CDR3 amino acids: CASSLAVTGDTTDTQYF. The DNA for the CDR3 is TGTGCCAGCAGCTTGGCAGTCACAGGAGATACCACAGATACGCAGTATTTT. The chain combines TRBV5-6 with TRBJ2-3; D is possibly TRBD1 (5 bases). The CDR3 sequence is 17 residues long. V was cut by 0 bases and J by 2 bases, with 16 bases left in between. The V gene's germline CDR1 is SGHDT and CDR2 YYEEEE.

The V gene is TRBV25-1, the J gene TRBJ1-2, with a possible D match to TRBD1 (5 bases). Trimming took off 1 base at V and 4 bases at J, with 16 bases between the two ends. The CDR3 length is 16 residues. Germline CDR1 MGHDK, CDR2 SYGVNS. The CDR3 reads CASSEWRDGGIYGYTF. The CDR3 DNA reads as TGTGCCAGCAGTGAATGGAGGGACGGAGGAATCTATGGCTACACCTTC.

There are a few counts of this clone. This chain joins TRBV5-8 and TRBJ1-3; D remains ambiguous. The V gene lost 5 bases and the J gene lost 8 bases, with 17 bases spanning the gap. In germline, CDR1 is SGHTS, CDR2 YDEGEE. The CDR3 sequence is 14 residues long. CDR3 residues: CASSAMLLGDTIYF. In DNA form, the CDR3 reads TGTGCCAGCAGTGCCATGCTTTTGGGAGACACCATATATTTT.